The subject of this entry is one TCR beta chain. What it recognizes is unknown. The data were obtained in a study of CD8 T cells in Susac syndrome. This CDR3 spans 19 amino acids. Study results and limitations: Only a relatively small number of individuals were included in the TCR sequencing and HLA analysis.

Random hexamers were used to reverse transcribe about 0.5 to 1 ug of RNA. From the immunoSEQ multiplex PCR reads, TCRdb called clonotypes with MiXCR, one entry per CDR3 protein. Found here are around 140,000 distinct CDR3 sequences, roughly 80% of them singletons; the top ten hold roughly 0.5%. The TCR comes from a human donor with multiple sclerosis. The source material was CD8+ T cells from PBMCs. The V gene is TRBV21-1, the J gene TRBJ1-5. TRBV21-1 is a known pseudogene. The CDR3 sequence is CASSKHLGLFQEGNQPQHF. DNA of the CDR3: TGTGCCAGCAGCAAGCATCTGGGCCTCTTCCAGGAAGGCAATCAGCCCCAGCATTTT.